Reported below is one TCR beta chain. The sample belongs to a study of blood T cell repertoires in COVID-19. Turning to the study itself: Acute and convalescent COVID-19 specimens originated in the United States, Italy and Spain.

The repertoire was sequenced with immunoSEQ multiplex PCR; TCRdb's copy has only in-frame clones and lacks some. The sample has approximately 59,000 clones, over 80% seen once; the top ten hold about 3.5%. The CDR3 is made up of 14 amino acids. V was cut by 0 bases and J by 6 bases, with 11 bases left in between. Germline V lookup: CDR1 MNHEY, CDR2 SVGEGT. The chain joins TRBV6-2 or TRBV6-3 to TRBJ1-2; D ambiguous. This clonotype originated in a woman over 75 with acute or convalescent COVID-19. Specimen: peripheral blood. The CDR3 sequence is CASSYSGRSHGYTF. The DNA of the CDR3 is TGTGCCAGCAGTTACTCGGGGAGATCCCATGGCTACACCTTC.